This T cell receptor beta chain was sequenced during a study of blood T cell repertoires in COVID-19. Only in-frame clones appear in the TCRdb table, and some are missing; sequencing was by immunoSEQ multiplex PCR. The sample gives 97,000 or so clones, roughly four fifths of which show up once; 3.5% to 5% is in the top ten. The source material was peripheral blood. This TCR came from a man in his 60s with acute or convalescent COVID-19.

The CDR3 nucleotides are TGTGCCAGCAGCCTTGCCACTAGCGGGAGCGCCCAGTACTTC. As protein: CASSLATSGSAQYF. The rearrangement uses TRBV11-2 and TRBJ2-5, with TRBD2 identical over 11 bases. The CDR3 runs to 14 residues. Germline trimming cut 5 bases from V and 9 bases from J; bases unmatched to any gene: 8. The germline CDR1 and CDR2 sequences are SGHAT and FQNNGV.